The 26 T cell receptor beta chains given below trace back to one sample, sequenced in a study of Graves' ophthalmopathy and Graves' hyperthyroidism. For repertoire sequencing, the TCR beta CDR3 regions were amplified from RNA transcripts. RT-PCR in the first round used HTBI primers; a second-round multiplex PCR followed. Using its own MiXCR run on the multiplex PCR reads, TCRdb lists one record per CDR3 protein. The sample includes over a million distinct CDR3 sequences, about 38% seen only once; the top ten take around 10%. Source material: peripheral blood or thyroid tissue (not recorded which). Receptors were obtained from an adult man with Graves' hyperthyroidism.

The chain has TRBV19 and TRBJ1-2; no reliable D call. Looked up from germline, CDR1 is LNHDA and CDR2 is SQIVND (reference sequence). With 6 bases removed from V and 3 bases from J, the gap between germline ends came to 17 bases. This CDR3 comprises 15 residues. CDR3 protein: CASRLMGSGYYGYTF. The CDR3 coding sequence is TGTGCCAGTAGACTAATGGGATCGGGTTACTATGGCTACACCTTC.

The CDR3 loop is CASSLAGTQPEQYF. The CDR3 DNA is TGTGCCAGCAGCTTAGCGGGGACCCAGCCCGAGCAGTACTTC. V and J are TRBV7-2 and TRBJ2-7; tentatively, D is TRBD1 or TRBD2 (5 bases each). V lost 0 bases to trimming and J lost 6 bases, with 12 bases between them. Per the germline V gene, CDR1 is SGHTA and CDR2 is FQGNSA. CDR3 size: 14 residues. The variable domain in full, with the rest retrieved from reference TRBV7-2 and TRBJ2-7, is GAGVSQSPSNKVTEKGKDVELRCDPISGHTALYWYRQSLGQGLEFLIYFQGNSAPDKSGLPSDRFSAERTGGSVSTLTIQRTQQEDSAVYLCASSLAGTQPEQYFGPGTRLTVT.

The J gene is TRBJ2-7, the V gene TRBV11-2; possible D gene TRBD1, 6 bases. Germline V gene lookup returns CDR1 SGHAT and CDR2 FQNNGV. This CDR3 contains 13 residues. Trimming pared 8 bases from V and 4 bases from J, leaving 15 bases between. The CDR3 loop reads CASDPDSWYEQYF. The DNA of the CDR3 is TGTGCCAGCGACCCGGACAGTTGGTACGAGCAGTACTTC.

This clonotype was found a few times. J is TRBJ2-2 and V is TRBV7-2, with D maybe TRBD1 (6 bases). Germline V gene sequence: CDR1 SGHTA, CDR2 FQGNSA. V was pared by 3 bases and J by 2 bases, with 10 bases between. This CDR3 has 15 residues. The CDR3 loop reads CASSFRQANTGELFF. The CDR3 DNA follows: TGTGCCAGCAGCTTTCGACAGGCCAACACCGGGGAGCTGTTTTTT.

This clonotype appeared many times. V usage is TRBV12-3 or TRBV12-4 and J usage is TRBJ1-1; D is unresolved. Trimming cost V 5 bases and J 4 bases, with 14 bases left between them. This CDR3 spans 14 amino acids. CDR3 amino acids: CASSGENSGTEAFF. The CDR3 region has the DNA TGTGCCAGCAGTGGCGAGAACTCGGGCACTGAAGCTTTCTTT.

For this clonotype: Given a much more abundant clone one base away, this may be a read error. The missing conserved phenylalanine or tryptophan at the end of this CDR3 makes a read error likely. The chain is built from TRBV12-3 or TRBV12-4 and TRBJ1-2; D might be TRBD1 (6 bases). V was pared by 7 bases and J by 2 bases, with 11 bases between. The CDR3 spans 13 residues. The CDR3 sequence: CASNSGANYGYTL. DNA for the CDR3: TGTGCCAGCAACTCGGGGGCCAACTATGGCTACACCCTC.

This rearrangement joins TRBV6-6 to TRBJ1-5; TRBD1 might be the D (5 bases). The germline V gene has CDR1 MNHNY and CDR2 SVGAGI (reference sequence). V was trimmed by 10 bases and J by 4 bases, leaving 17 bases between them. This CDR3 comprises 14 residues. The CDR3: CATSGRFRNQPQHF. As DNA, the CDR3 is TGTGCCACTTCGGGACGGTTTCGGAATCAGCCCCAGCATTTT.

The chain uses TRBV6-5 and TRBJ2-2; D possibly matches TRBD1 or TRBD2 (5 bases each). CDR3 length: 13 amino acids. Germline V gene sequence: CDR1 MNHEY, CDR2 SVGAGI. Trimming took off 2 bases at V and 6 bases at J, with 7 bases between the two ends. This CDR3 reads CASSYEGSGELFF. CDR3 DNA: TGTGCCAGCAGTTACGAGGGGTCCGGGGAGCTGTTTTTT.

This clonotype has a count of ten or more. The chain is built from TRBV20-1 and TRBJ2-7; the match to TRBD2 covers 10 bases. The CDR3 extends over 15 amino acids. V lost 6 bases to trimming and J lost 4 bases; unmatched junction nucleotides: 12. Germline CDR1 reads DFQATT; CDR2 reads SNEGSKA (reference sequence). CDR3 bases: TGCAGTGCCAGGGCTCAGCGGGAGGGCCGGTACGAGCAGTACTTC. Residues: CSARAQREGRYEQYF.

This clonotype appeared once. A much bigger clone sits one base away, suggesting this may be a read error. J is TRBJ1-2 and V is TRBV2; TRBD1 is a possible D gene (5 bases). The germline CDR1 and CDR2 sequences are SNHLY and FYNNEI. This CDR3 comprises 14 residues. CDR3 region: CASRGVGGAHGHTF. The CDR3, as DNA: TGTGCCAGCAGGGGGGTGGGAGGGGCCCATGGCCACACCTTC.

This clonotype showed up just a few times. A clone one base away is much larger, so this may be a read error. This chain connects TRBV7-2 to TRBJ2-7; TRBD1 is a possible D gene (5 bases). The V gene's germline CDR1 is SGHTA and CDR2 FQGNSA. The CDR3 runs 15 residues. Trimming removed 11 bases from V and 6 bases from J, with 26 bases in between. In nucleotides, the CDR3 is TGTGCCGGCACCTCGCCCTGGGGCAGGTTGGGCGAGCAGTACTTC. It translates to CAGTSPWGRLGEQYF.

Comment on this clonotype: It is unclear where the CDR3 begins or ends on the DNA, so no DNA is shown, and the CDR3 is as TCRdb lists it. The rearrangement joins TRBV2 to TRBJ2-2; the table gives TRBD1 as D, unverified against the DNA. The CDR3 is 13 amino acids in total, end residues counted. CDR1 is SNHLY, CDR2 FYNNEI, per germline. CDR3 sequence reads: CASRPGEPGSCFF.

This clonotype was seen a handful of times. V gene TRBV6-5 combines with J gene TRBJ2-2; 10 bases line up with TRBD2. With 2 bases clipped from V and 6 bases from J, the junction kept 9 bases outside the gene matches. Germline V CDR1 and CDR2: MNHEY, SVGAGI. The CDR3 is 17 residues long. The CDR3 region is CASSYHLAAGGSGELFF. The CDR3 bases are TGTGCCAGCAGTTACCACCTAGCAGCGGGGGGGTCCGGGGAGCTGTTTTTT.

To note about this clonotype: The junction and the germline gene differ at one end; a read error may be behind it. CDR3 DNA: TGTGCCAGCAGTGACTCGGGAACCGGGGAGCTGTCTTGG. Amino acids: CASSDSGTGELSW. The chain links TRBV6-4 to TRBJ2-2; possible D gene TRBD2, 5 bases. This CDR3 is 13 amino acids long. Germline lookup yields CDR1 MRHNA and CDR2 SNTAGT.

The genes are TRBV7-9 and TRBJ2-5; D may be TRBD1 or TRBD2 (6 bases each). Between the trimmed V and J ends, which lost 6 bases and 2 bases, there was a span of 16 bases. Germline CDR1 reads SEHNR; CDR2 reads FQNEAQ (reference sequence). The CDR3 consists of 15 residues. The CDR3 DNA sequence: TGTGCCAGCAGTAGACAGGCCGGGACTCAAGAGACCCAGTACTTC. It specifies CASSRQAGTQETQYF.

This clonotype was seen a few times. The J gene is TRBJ1-3, the V gene TRBV29-1; no firm D call. Trimming cost V 8 bases and J 0 bases, with 11 bases left between them. CDR1 is SQVTM and CDR2 is ANQGSEA in the germline V gene. This CDR3 comprises 13 residues. The CDR3 spells CSLMRASGNTIYF. In DNA, the CDR3 is TGCAGCCTTATGCGGGCCTCTGGAAACACCATATATTTT.

The V and J genes are TRBV20-1 and TRBJ1-6, with TRBD1 as a possible D gene (5 bases). The V end was cut by 6 bases, the J end by 8 bases, with 20 bases between. Germline V gene lookup returns CDR1 DFQATT and CDR2 SNEGSKA (reference sequence). The CDR3 length is 15 residues. CDR3 DNA sequence: TGCAGTGCGACGAAGGACGGGCCGGGGGATTCACCCCTCCACTTT. Protein product: CSATKDGPGDSPLHF.

This clonotype has just a few counts. The J gene is TRBJ2-5, the V gene TRBV5-8, with 9 bases that match TRBD1. Trimming removed 4 bases from V and 5 bases from J; junction bases left unmatched: 9. CDR1 is SGHTS, CDR2 YDEGEE, per germline. This CDR3 contains 15 residues. The DNA for the CDR3 is TGTGCCAGCAGCAGTCGGACAGGGGAAAGGGAGACCCAGTACTTC. It codes for CASSSRTGERETQYF.

About this clonotype: One base away lies a much larger clone, so this may be a sequencing read error. The chain employs TRBV7-2 and TRBJ1-6, with TRBD1 matching over 8 bases. Looked up from germline, CDR1 is SGHTA and CDR2 is FQGNSA. The CDR3 totals 18 residues. The CDR3 region is CASSSPPDRGAYSSPLHF. In DNA, the CDR3 is TGTGCCAGCAGCTCCCCCCCCGACAGGGGCGCGTATAGTTCACCCCTCCACTTT.

This clonotype occurred a few times. This chain joins TRBV7-8 and TRBJ2-7; 10 positions match TRBD2. The V segment lost 5 bases and the J segment 2 bases; nucleotides outside the gene matches: 12. This CDR3 region has 17 residues. Per germline, CDR1 SGHVS and CDR2 FQNEAQ. The CDR3 nucleotides are TGTGCCAGCAGCGGGCTGTCGGCTAGCGGGAGACCCTACGAGCAGTACTTC. It specifies CASSGLSASGRPYEQYF.

The chain joins TRBV7-6 to TRBJ1-1; tentatively, D is TRBD1 (5 bases). Trimming removed 4 bases at V and 5 bases at J, with 14 bases between. Germline CDR1 SGHVS, CDR2 FNYEAQ. The CDR3 spans 14 residues. CDR3 in amino acids: CASSSSQGRTEAFF. The DNA for the CDR3 is TGTGCCAGCAGCTCCTCGCAGGGAAGGACTGAAGCTTTCTTT.

This clonotype was seen repeatedly, ten times or more. The chain is built from TRBV9 and TRBJ1-2, with 10 nucleotides matching TRBD1. Germline V gene sequence: CDR1 SGDLS, CDR2 YYNGEE. The junction had 13 bases not matched to a gene; V was cut back by 3 bases and J by 8 bases. The length of the CDR3 is 16 residues. CDR3 protein: CASSGTPPGQGNGYTF. DNA for the CDR3: TGTGCCAGCAGCGGGACCCCACCGGGACAGGGGAACGGCTACACCTTC.

The rearrangement links TRBV7-9 to TRBJ2-7; D might be TRBD1 (6 bases). V dropped 4 bases and J dropped 2 bases, with 18 bases sitting between them. This CDR3 is built from 16 residues. CDR1 and CDR2 from the germline V gene are SEHNR and FQNEAQ (reference sequence). CDR3 DNA: TGTGCCAGCAGCTCAACCAGGGGCACCCTGGCCTACGAGCAGTACTTC. Residues: CASSSTRGTLAYEQYF.

This clonotype was recorded many times. The CDR3 loop reads CATYGQDYEQYF. CDR3 bases: TGTGCCACGTACGGACAGGACTACGAGCAGTACTTC. The rearrangement joins TRBV10-3 to TRBJ2-7; 7 nucleotides agree with TRBD1. The junction had 6 bases not matched to a gene; V was cut back by 10 bases and J by 3 bases. CDR1 and CDR2 from the germline V gene are ENHRY and SYGVKD. The CDR3 consists of 12 residues.

This clonotype was counted a few times. This chain uses TRBV30 with TRBJ1-2, with TRBD1 matching over 9 bases. Germline lookup yields CDR1 GTSNPN and CDR2 SVGIG (reference sequence). The trim removed 0 bases at V and 8 bases at J, leaving 10 bases unmatched. CDR3 length: 15 residues. The CDR3 region is CAWSVTGGAVDGYTF. The DNA of the CDR3 is TGTGCCTGGAGTGTCACAGGGGGCGCAGTGGACGGCTACACCTTC.

The chain recombines TRBV28 with TRBJ1-1; 7 nucleotides match TRBD1. Per germline, CDR1 MDHEN and CDR2 SYDVKM. The CDR3 is made up of 14 amino acids. The junction had 6 bases not matched to a gene; V was cut back by 7 bases and J by 1 base. The CDR3 here is CASNRQGPNTEAFF. CDR3 bases: TGTGCCAGCAATAGACAGGGACCGAACACTGAAGCTTTCTTT.